Listed below are T cell receptor beta chains from one sample, sequenced in a study of beta chain features in type 1 diabetes. Some clones are missing from TCRdb's copy, which holds only in-frame ones; the method was immunoSEQ multiplex PCR. In the table there are about 120,000 clones, approximately 16% of which are singletons. The sequenced sample was central memory CD4+ T cells from blood. The receptors were sampled from a man aged 25 to 40 with type 1 diabetes. CDR3s include the opening cysteine and the closing phenylalanine or tryptophan. A D gene is named only where the DNA matches it firmly. Size is stated for part of the rows, as once, few or many counts, or as a class when the clone is expanded.

V gene	J gene	D gene	clone size	CDR3 protein	CDR3 DNA
TRBV28	TRBJ2-5	-	many	CASGRDSGETQYF	TGTGCCAGCGGGCGGGACAGCGGAGAGACCCAGTACTTC
TRBV4-3	TRBJ2-7	-	-	CASSQDKSYEQYF	TGCGCCAGCAGCCAAGATAAGAGCTACGAGCAGTACTTC
TRBV5-4	TRBJ2-5	TRBD2	-	CASSQGTGTMEARRGAQYF	TGTGCCAGCAGCCAAGGAACGGGTACGATGGAGGCGAGGCGGGGGGCCCAGTACTTC
TRBV9	TRBJ1-5	-	-	CASSVIDPFQPQHF	TGTGCCAGCAGCGTTATAGACCCTTTCCAGCCCCAGCATTTT
TRBV28	TRBJ1-2	-	few	CASQRQLNYGYTF	TGTGCCAGCCAGCGACAGCTTAACTATGGCTACACCTTC
TRBV28	TRBJ1-5	TRBD1	-	CASSLLTWGGWTGPNQPQHF	TGTGCCAGCAGCCTCCTTACTTGGGGGGGTTGGACAGGTCCCAATCAGCCCCAGCATTTT
TRBV13	TRBJ2-5	-	few	CASSLRGEETQYF	TGTGCCAGCAGCCTCCGAGGAGAAGAGACCCAGTACTTC
TRBV11-2	TRBJ2-1	-	-	CASSSVGVRKAYNEQFF	TGTGCCAGCAGCTCAGTAGGAGTCAGGAAAGCCTACAATGAGCAGTTCTTC
TRBV4-3	TRBJ1-5	-	few	CASSQSTASNQPQHF	TGCGCCAGCAGCCAATCGACAGCTAGCAATCAGCCCCAGCATTTT
TRBV25-1	TRBJ2-5	-	few	CASSEHTGVPETQYF	TGTGCCAGCAGTGAACACACCGGCGTCCCAGAGACCCAGTACTTC
TRBV4-2	TRBJ1-3	-	few	CASRVSGNTIYF	TGTGCCAGCAGGGTTTCCGGAAACACCATATATTTT
TRBV21-1	TRBJ2-7	-	few	CASSKTDRDEQYF	TGTGCCAGCAGCAAAACCGACAGGGACGAGCAGTACTTC
TRBV18	TRBJ1-2	-	-	CASSQQDKVGGYTF	TGTGCCAGCTCTCAACAGGATAAAGTGGGGGGCTACACCTTC
TRBV5-1	TRBJ1-6	TRBD1	-	CASSRGTGRSPLHF	TGCGCCAGCAGCCGCGGGACAGGGCGATCACCCCTCCACTTT
TRBV11-2	TRBJ2-1	-	-	CANSLSYDNEQFF	TGTGCCAACTCCTTATCCTATGACAATGAGCAGTTCTTC
TRBV7-2	TRBJ2-1	-	few	CASSLDPTYNEQFF	TGTGCCAGCAGCTTAGACCCGACCTACAATGAGCAGTTCTTC
TRBV7-2	TRBJ2-7	-	few	CASGAGSAYEQYF	TGTGCCAGCGGGGCCGGATCGGCCTACGAGCAGTACTTC
TRBV7-9	TRBJ2-7	TRBD1	few	CASSSYRGQVRNEQYF	TGTGCCAGCAGCTCCTACAGGGGGCAGGTTAGGAACGAGCAGTACTTC
TRBV6-6	TRBJ1-1	TRBD1	few	CASSYGTGLQAFF	TGTGCCAGCAGTTACGGGACAGGGTTGCAAGCTTTCTTT
TRBV4-3	TRBJ1-3	-	few	CASSQDHGNSGNTIYF	TGCGCCAGCAGCCAAGATCACGGAAACTCTGGAAACACCATATATTTT
TRBV28	TRBJ2-7	-	-	CASTIPPGEQYF	TGTGCCAGCACCATTCCACCGGGGGAGCAGTACTTC
TRBV6-1	TRBJ2-7	-	few	CASSERDSSYEQYF	TGTGCCAGCAGTGAAAGAGACAGCTCCTACGAGCAGTACTTC
TRBV18	TRBJ2-3	-	-	CASSEGGSLRATDTQYF	TGTGCCAGCTCGGAGGGGGGCTCCCTCAGGGCCACAGATACGCAGTATTTT
TRBV6-5	TRBJ1-2	TRBD1	-	CASSPGQGAPEGYTF	TGTGCCAGCAGCCCGGGACAGGGGGCACCGGAAGGCTACACCTTC
TRBV2	TRBJ2-2	TRBD2	few	CAVSSAGGESGELFF	TGTGCCGTCTCTTCTGCGGGGGGCGAATCCGGGGAGCTGTTTTTT
TRBV7-9	TRBJ2-4	-	few	CASSLVRGGGWNIQYF	TGTGCCAGCAGCTTAGTCCGTGGTGGAGGGTGGAACATTCAGTACTTC